The 5 T cell receptor beta chains listed next were all sequenced from one sample in a study of T cell responses to AZD1222 COVID-19 vaccine. TCRdb's copy holds only in-frame clones and misses some; the assay was immunoSEQ multiplex PCR. Counted here are 99,000 or so clones, 75% to 90% occurring once; the ten biggest clones make up about 40%. Specimen: peripheral blood, collected 28 days after the second AZD1222 dose. The receptors derive from an adult who received the AZD1222 COVID-19 vaccine.

The V and J genes are TRBV5-1 and TRBJ2-2, with D possibly matching TRBD2 (6 bases). This CDR3 spans 16 amino acids. Germline-derived CDR1 and CDR2 are SGHRS and YFSETQ. V lost 6 bases to trimming and J lost 4 bases, with 19 bases between them. In nucleotides, the CDR3 is TGCGCCAGCACCCACGGGACTGCCGGTGCCACCGGGGAGCTGTTTTTT. Protein product: CASTHGTAGATGELFF.

V and J are TRBV7-9 and TRBJ2-1; 7 nucleotides match TRBD1. This CDR3 is built from 15 residues. The germline gives CDR1 SEHNR, CDR2 FQNEAQ (reference sequence). After removal of 5 bases from V and 0 bases from J, the junction contained 4 bases not matched to a gene. The CDR3 DNA sequence: TGTGCCAGCAGCACAGGGGAGAGCTCCTACAATGAGCAGTTCTTC. It specifies CASSTGESSYNEQFF.

The chain uses TRBV5-1 and TRBJ2-1, with 14 bases fitting TRBD2. The J segment lost 6 bases and the V segment lost 5 bases, leaving 13 bases of the junction unmatched. The CDR3 loop spans 18 amino acids. Germline lookup yields CDR1 SGHRS and CDR2 YFSETQ. The CDR3 bases are TGCGCCAGCAGACACGGGACTAGCGGGAGTAGGATCGGCAATGAGCAGTTCTTC. Translation gives CASRHGTSGSRIGNEQFF.

V and J are TRBV5-1 and TRBJ2-1; D unclear. The germline V gene encodes CDR1 SGHRS and CDR2 YFSETQ. This CDR3 has 11 residues. Trimming cost V 7 bases and J 9 bases, with 11 bases left between them. CDR3 protein: CASAILGEQFF. The CDR3 DNA reads TGCGCCAGCGCCATTCTGGGTGAGCAGTTCTTC.

In DNA, the CDR3 is TGTGCCAGTAGTTCCCCGGGACAGGCAACTTATACGCAGTATTTT. Translated: CASSSPGQATYTQYF. The chain employs TRBV19 and TRBJ2-3; 8 bases agree with TRBD1. The CDR3 covers 15 residues. Germline loops: CDR1 LNHDA, CDR2 SQIVND (reference sequence). Trimming removed 5 bases from V and 7 bases from J; junction bases left unmatched: 11.